This T cell receptor beta chain derives from a study of T-cell memory formation after mild COVID-19 (dated by TCRdb to the early 2020s). Regarding the study in general: TCR sequence clusters from the two donors were largely donor specific. In a couple of donors, T-cell clones that expanded and contracted after mild COVID-19 were followed by sequencing TCRalpha and TCRbeta repertoires longitudinally. Two young, previously healthy adult volunteers made up the cohort, one male and one female. Study-wide findings and limitations: Contracting CD4+ clones appeared mostly in the CM and EM memory subsets, whereas CD8+ clones were enriched in EMRA. The study included only a couple of mild cases, and larger cohorts that include severe cases with pre-infection samples were judged to be necessary. Some responding clones were detected in pre-infection memory, which suggested that pre-existing cross-reactive memory T cells had joined the SARS-CoV-2 response. SARS-CoV-2 specificity was not confirmed for the second-wave clones peaking on day 37. Balanced CD4/CD8 phenotypes were observed for clones contracting from day 15 to 85, whereas a bias towards CD4+ was observed for a second wave of clones expanding from day 15 to 37.

The CDR3 contains 16 residues, cysteine and phenylalanine counted. Only the CDR3 portion is preserved as DNA: 48 bases, with reading frame beginning at the first base. CDR1 and CDR2 are read off the germline V gene as SGHVS and FNYEAQ. The trim is 6 bases for V and 7 bases for J, with a gap of 22 bases between the germline ends. PBMCs were isolated by Ficoll-Paque density gradient centrifugation. Sequencing relied on an Illumina NovaSeq 6000. TCRalpha and TCRbeta cDNA libraries were constructed by 5'RACE with constant-segment primers, with sample barcodes and unique molecular identifiers being introduced. RNA was extracted from every sample with Trizol reagent. Libraries were amplified in two PCR steps, with a second sample barcode and Illumina TruSeq adapters added in the second step. Libraries were sequenced on an Illumina NovaSeq with 2 x 150 bp paired-end reads. Processing in the source paper ran as follows. The reads were demultiplexed and collapsed into UMI-guided consensus sequences using migec v1.2.7. With mixcr v2.1.11, UMI consensuses were aligned to TRA and TRB V and J templates and assembled into clonotypes. Clonotypes were classified as expanded or contracted when called significant by both edgeR and NoisET, with noise models trained on biological replicates. edgeR calls used a false discovery rate-adjusted p below 0.01 and a log2 fold-change threshold of 1. As an exploratory analysis of dynamics, PCA with hierarchical clustering was applied to max-normalized trajectories of the 1000 most abundant clonotypes. Separately sequenced CD4+ and CD8+ repertoires were used to assign a CD4 or CD8 phenotype to each responding clone. The raw public data were reprocessed by TCRdb itself: fastp quality trimming at Q25, MiXCR clonotype calling, in-frame beta chains only. Rows matching on CDR3 protein sequence are summarized as one entry with the most common DNA and genes. These V and J calls derive from TCRdb rather than the authors' analysis. This sample comprises 300,000 to 400,000 distinct CDR3 sequences, 10% to 15% of them detected only once. Of the sample, 20% to 25% falls within the top ten clones.

A word on this clonotype: The specificity of this receptor is unknown. No base-level quality is on record; no much larger clone is a single base apart.

The receptor chain draws on TRBV7-6 and TRBJ2-1, and TRBD2 may be the D gene, going by 6 matching bases. This TCR was sampled from a man aged 18-30 years who had mild COVID-19 (a few samples of this study predate the infection). The sample titles of this study are shuffled in the database, so cell type and time point are left out; the donor was told from shared clones. Sequencing was carried out using PBMCs or a T cell subset sorted from them (not recorded which). The CDR3 protein is CASSPTGASGSNEQFF. The base sequence is TGTGCCAGCAGTCCGACCGGGGCATCCGGGAGTAATGAGCAGTTCTTC.